The entry that follows covers one T cell receptor (beta chain) sequence. TCRdb's copy holds only in-frame clones and misses some; the assay was immunoSEQ multiplex PCR. Of roughly 200,000 clones in the sample, 84% are singletons; the top ten hold about 5.1%. The sample comes from a study of blood T cell repertoires in COVID-19. Whole-study context: Material from acute and convalescent COVID-19 was sourced from the United States, Italy and Spain. PBMCs, B-cell-depleted T cells, or T cells were the source of the cDNA or gDNA that made up the material.

Germline V gene lookup returns CDR1 SGHRS and CDR2 YFSETQ. CDR3 size: 14 residues. Trimming removed 6 bases at V and 0 bases at J, with 13 bases between. The chain links TRBV5-1 to TRBJ2-7, with TRBD2 as a possible D gene (6 bases). The clonotype originates from a woman between 65 and 79 years old with active or convalescent COVID-19. Sequencing input: peripheral blood. DNA of the CDR3: TGCGCCAGCAAAAGGGAGGCGAGCTCCTACGAGCAGTACTTC. This encodes CASKREASSYEQYF.